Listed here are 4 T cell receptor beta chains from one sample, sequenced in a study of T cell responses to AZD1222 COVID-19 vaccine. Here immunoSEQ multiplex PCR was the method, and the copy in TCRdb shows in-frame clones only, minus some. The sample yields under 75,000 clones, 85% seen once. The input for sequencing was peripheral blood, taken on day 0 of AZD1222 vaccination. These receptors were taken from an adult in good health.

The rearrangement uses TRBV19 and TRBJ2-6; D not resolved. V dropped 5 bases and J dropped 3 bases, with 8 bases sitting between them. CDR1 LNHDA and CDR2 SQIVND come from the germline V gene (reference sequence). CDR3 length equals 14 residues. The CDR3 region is CASSPDHGANVLTF. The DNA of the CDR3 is TGTGCCAGTAGTCCGGACCATGGGGCCAACGTCCTGACTTTC.

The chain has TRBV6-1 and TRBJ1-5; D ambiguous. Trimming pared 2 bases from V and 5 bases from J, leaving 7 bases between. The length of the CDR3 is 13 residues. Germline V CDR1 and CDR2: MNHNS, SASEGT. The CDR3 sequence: CASSENGDQPQHF. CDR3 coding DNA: TGTGCCAGCAGTGAAAACGGGGATCAGCCCCAGCATTTT.

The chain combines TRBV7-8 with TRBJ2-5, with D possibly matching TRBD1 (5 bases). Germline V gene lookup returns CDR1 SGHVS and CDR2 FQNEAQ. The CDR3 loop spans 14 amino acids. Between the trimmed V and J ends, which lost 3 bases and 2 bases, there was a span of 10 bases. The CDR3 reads CASSFSRVQETQYF. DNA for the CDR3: TGTGCCAGCAGCTTCTCCAGGGTACAAGAGACCCAGTACTTC.

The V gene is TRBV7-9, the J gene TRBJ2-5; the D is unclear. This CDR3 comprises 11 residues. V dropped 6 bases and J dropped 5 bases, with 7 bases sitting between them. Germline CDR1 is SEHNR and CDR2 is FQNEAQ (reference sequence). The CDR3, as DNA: TGTGCCAGCAGGAGTGTGGAGACCCAGTACTTC. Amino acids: CASRSVETQYF.